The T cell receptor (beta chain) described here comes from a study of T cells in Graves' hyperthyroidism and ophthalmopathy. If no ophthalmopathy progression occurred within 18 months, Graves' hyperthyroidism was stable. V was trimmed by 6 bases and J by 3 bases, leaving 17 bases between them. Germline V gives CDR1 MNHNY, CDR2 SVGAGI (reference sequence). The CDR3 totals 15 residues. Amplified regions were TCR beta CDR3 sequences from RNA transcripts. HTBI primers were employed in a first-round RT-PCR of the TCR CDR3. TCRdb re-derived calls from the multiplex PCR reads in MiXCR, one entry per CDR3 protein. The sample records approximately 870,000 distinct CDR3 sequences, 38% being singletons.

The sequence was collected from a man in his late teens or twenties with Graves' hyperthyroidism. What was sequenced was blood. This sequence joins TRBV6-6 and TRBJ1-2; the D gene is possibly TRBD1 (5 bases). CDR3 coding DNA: TGTGCCAGCAGCATCGACCAGGGAGTCGACTATGGCTACACCTTC. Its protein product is CASSIDQGVDYGYTF.